This TCR beta chain was documented in a study of glioma-infiltrating T cells after dendritic cell vaccination. Study summary: Patients had newly diagnosed or recurrent glioblastoma and received dendritic cell vaccines.

Sequenced by immunoSEQ multiplex PCR; TCRdb stores in-frame clones only, minus some. The sample has roughly 100,000 clones; about four fifths are singletons. Germline V gives CDR1 SGHNT, CDR2 YENEEA. V dropped 3 bases and J dropped 7 bases, with 12 bases sitting between them. This CDR3 region has 14 residues. This chain uses TRBV11-3 with TRBJ1-4, with D tentatively TRBD1 (6 bases). This TCR derives from a human donor with glioblastoma. Sample: blood, taken before dendritic cell vaccination. CDR3 in DNA: TGTGCCAGCAGCTTGGACAGTGATAGTGAAAAACTGTTTTTT. Protein sequence: CASSLDSDSEKLFF.